Listed below are T cell receptor beta chains from one sample, sequenced in a study of vaccination and CD4 T cells after COVID-19. No antigen is known for these receptors. TCRdb fed the PCR reads into MiXCR, producing one record per CDR3 protein. The sample holds approximately 3,100 distinct CDR3 sequences, under 55% seen once. The sample was CD4+ T cells from blood, cultured in vitro. Source of these receptors: a human donor who had recovered from COVID-19. Each CDR3 is given with its conserved first and last residue. A D gene is named only where the DNA matches it firmly. Size is omitted from some rows. Given values are once, few, many or a class for expanded clones.

len: 13
d_gene: .
v_gene: TRBV7-9
j_gene: TRBJ2-5
abundance: few
CDR3nt: TGTGCCAGCAGCTTTACAGGCCTGGAGACCCAGTACTTC
CDR3aa: CASSFTGLETQYF

len: 13
d_gene: TRBD1
v_gene: TRBV29-1
j_gene: TRBJ2-7
abundance: .
CDR3nt: TGCAGCGCCAGACAGACAGGGTCCTACGAGCAGTACTTC
CDR3aa: CSARQTGSYEQYF

len: 14
d_gene: .
v_gene: TRBV20-1
j_gene: TRBJ1-1
abundance: large
CDR3nt: TGCAGTGCTAGAGACAGGAGGAAGAACACTGAAGCTTTCTTT
CDR3aa: CSARDRRKNTEAFF

len: 14
d_gene: .
v_gene: TRBV11-2
j_gene: TRBJ1-6
abundance: .
CDR3nt: TGTGCCAGCAGCTTCCCCGGGGGGAATTCACCCCTCCACTTT
CDR3aa: CASSFPGGNSPLHF

len: 15
d_gene: .
v_gene: TRBV15
j_gene: TRBJ1-5
abundance: few
CDR3nt: TGTGCCACCAGCTACTTGGGCCTTAGCAATCAGCCCCAGCATTTT
CDR3aa: CATSYLGLSNQPQHF

len: 15
d_gene: TRBD1
v_gene: TRBV19
j_gene: TRBJ1-2
abundance: few
CDR3nt: TGTGCCAGTAGTATGGGACAGGGTGGAAACTATGGCTACACCTTC
CDR3aa: CASSMGQGGNYGYTF

len: 12
d_gene: TRBD1
v_gene: TRBV27
j_gene: TRBJ2-7
abundance: .
CDR3nt: TGTGCCAGCAGGGACAGGGGGTACGAGCAGTACTTC
CDR3aa: CASRDRGYEQYF

len: 15
d_gene: .
v_gene: TRBV20-1
j_gene: TRBJ1-3
abundance: .
CDR3nt: TGCAGTGTCACACCGGGACCCCTCTCTGGAAACACCATATATTTT
CDR3aa: CSVTPGPLSGNTIYF

len: 15
d_gene: TRBD1
v_gene: TRBV7-9
j_gene: TRBJ1-1
abundance: .
CDR3nt: TGTGCCAGCAGCGCCACCCGGACAGGGGGTACTGAAGCTTTCTTT
CDR3aa: CASSATRTGGTEAFF

len: 16
d_gene: .
v_gene: TRBV5-1
j_gene: TRBJ1-1
abundance: few
CDR3nt: TGCGCCAGCAGCACAGAGGGGCTTTATTGGGGAACTGAAGCTTTCTTT
CDR3aa: CASSTEGLYWGTEAFF

len: 14
d_gene: .
v_gene: TRBV19
j_gene: TRBJ2-3
abundance: large
CDR3nt: TGTGCCAGTAGTCCTCCTGCCAACACAGATACGCAGTATTTT
CDR3aa: CASSPPANTDTQYF